This TCR beta chain stems from a study of cytomegalovirus exposure and HLA in healthy donors. Sequencing was performed with immunoSEQ multiplex PCR; in TCRdb, only in-frame clones are kept and a portion is missing. The sample consists of 250,000 to 350,000 clones, 80% to 90% of them appearing once. This clone showed up just once. Deletions cut 7 bases from V and 3 bases from J, with 15 bases between. The germline gives CDR1 SNHLY, CDR2 FYNNEI. The CDR3 spans 14 residues. The sequence was collected from a woman aged 18-29 years in good health and CMV-seronegative. The sequencing input was PBMCs. V usage is TRBV2 and J usage is TRBJ2-5; the D gene is possibly TRBD2 (5 bases). CDR3 in DNA: TGTGCCAGCATGCCAGCGGCATTAGAAGAGACCCAGTACTTC. Its translation: CASMPAALEETQYF.